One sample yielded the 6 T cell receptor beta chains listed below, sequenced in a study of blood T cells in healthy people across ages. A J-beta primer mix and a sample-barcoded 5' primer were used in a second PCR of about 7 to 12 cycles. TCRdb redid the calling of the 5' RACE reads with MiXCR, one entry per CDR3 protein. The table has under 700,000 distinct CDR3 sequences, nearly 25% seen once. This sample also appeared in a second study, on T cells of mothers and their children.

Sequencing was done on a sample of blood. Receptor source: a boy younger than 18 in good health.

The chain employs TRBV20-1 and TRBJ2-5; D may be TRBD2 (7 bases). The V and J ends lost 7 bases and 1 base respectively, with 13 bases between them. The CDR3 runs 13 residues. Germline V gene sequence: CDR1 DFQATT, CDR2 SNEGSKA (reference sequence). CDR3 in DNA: TGCAGTGTAGCCGGGGGGCTCCAAGAGACCCAGTACTTC. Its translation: CSVAGGLQETQYF.

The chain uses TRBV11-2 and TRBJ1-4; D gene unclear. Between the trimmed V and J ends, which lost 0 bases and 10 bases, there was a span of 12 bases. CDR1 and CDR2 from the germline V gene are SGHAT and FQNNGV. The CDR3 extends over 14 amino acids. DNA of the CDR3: TGTGCCAGCAGCTTAGAAGCAGTTCGGGCAAAACTGTTTTTT. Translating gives CASSLEAVRAKLFF.

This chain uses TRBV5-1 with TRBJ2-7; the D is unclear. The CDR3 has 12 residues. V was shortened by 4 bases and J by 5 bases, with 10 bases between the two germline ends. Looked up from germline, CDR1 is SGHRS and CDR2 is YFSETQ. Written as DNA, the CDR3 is TGCGCCAGCAGCGCGAACTGGGACGAGCAGTACTTC. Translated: CASSANWDEQYF.

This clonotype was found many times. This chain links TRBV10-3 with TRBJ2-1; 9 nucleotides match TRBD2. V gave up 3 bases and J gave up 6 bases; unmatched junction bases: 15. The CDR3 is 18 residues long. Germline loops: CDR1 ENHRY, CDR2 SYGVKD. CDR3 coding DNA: TGTGCCATCAGTGACCCATTATTACAGCGGGAGGCCTTCAATGAGCAGTTCTTC. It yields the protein CAISDPLLQREAFNEQFF.

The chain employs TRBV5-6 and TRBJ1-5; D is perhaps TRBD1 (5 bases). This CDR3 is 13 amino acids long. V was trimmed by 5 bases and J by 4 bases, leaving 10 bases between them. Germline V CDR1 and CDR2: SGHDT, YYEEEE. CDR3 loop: CASSSGGNQPQHF. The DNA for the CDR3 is TGTGCCAGCAGTTCGGGGGGTAATCAGCCCCAGCATTTT. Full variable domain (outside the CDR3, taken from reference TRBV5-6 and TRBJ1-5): DAGVTQSPTHLIKTRGQQVTLRCSPKSGHDTVSWYQQALGQGPQFIFQYYEEEERQRGNFPDRFSGHQFPNYSSELNVNALLLGDSALYLCASSSGGNQPQHFGDGTRLSIL.

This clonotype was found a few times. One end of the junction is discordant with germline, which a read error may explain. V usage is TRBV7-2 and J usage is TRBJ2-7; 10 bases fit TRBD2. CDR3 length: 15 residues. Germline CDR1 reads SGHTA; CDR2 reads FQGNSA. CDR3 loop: CASSYTSGTGYEQYF. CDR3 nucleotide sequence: TGCGCCAGCAGCTACACTAGCGGGACTGGTTACGAGCAGTACTTC. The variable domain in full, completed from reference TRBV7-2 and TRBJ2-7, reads GAGVSQSPSNKVTEKGKDVELRCDPISGHTALYWYRQSLGQGLEFLIYFQGNSAPDKSGLPSDRFSAERTGGSVSTLTIQRTQQEDSAVYLCASSYTSGTGYEQYFGPGTRLTVT.